This T cell receptor (beta chain) came from a study of shared clonotypes between healthy human individuals. Study results and limitations: There were few donors, and this limited the genetic and exposure-history diversity represented. Only blood was sampled; tissue repertoires likely differ.

To note about this clone: Its target is not known.

Genomic DNA per cell subset filled all wells of several immunoSEQ plates. Sequenced by immunoSEQ multiplex PCR; TCRdb stores in-frame clones only, minus some. Of over 1.4 million clones in the sample, 96% were seen once. In germline, CDR1 is SQVTM, CDR2 ANQGSEA. The CDR3 length is 14 residues. With V trimmed by 8 bases and J by 4 bases, 11 bases remained unmatched. This TCR was recovered from a man between 25 and 39 years old in good health. Sequences were obtained from naive CD4+ T cells sorted from blood. The subset denotes: CD45RA+ positively selected. The chain combines TRBV29-1 with TRBJ1-1; 9 positions match TRBD1. The CDR3 DNA reads as TGCAGCTCAGAAACCCGGACAGGGGCCACTGAAGCTTTCTTT. This encodes CSSETRTGATEAFF.